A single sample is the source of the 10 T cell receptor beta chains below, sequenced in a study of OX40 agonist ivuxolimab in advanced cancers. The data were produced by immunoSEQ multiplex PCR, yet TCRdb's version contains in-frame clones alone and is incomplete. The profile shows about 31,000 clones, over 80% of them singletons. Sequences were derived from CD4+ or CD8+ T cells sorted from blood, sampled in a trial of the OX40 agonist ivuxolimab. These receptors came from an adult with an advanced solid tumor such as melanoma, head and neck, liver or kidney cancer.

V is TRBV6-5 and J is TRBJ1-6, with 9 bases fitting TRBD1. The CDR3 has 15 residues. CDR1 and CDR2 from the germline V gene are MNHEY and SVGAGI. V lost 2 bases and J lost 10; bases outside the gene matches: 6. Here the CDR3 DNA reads TGTGCCAGCAGTTACGAGGGACAGGGTAACTCACCCCTCCACTTT. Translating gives CASSYEGQGNSPLHF.

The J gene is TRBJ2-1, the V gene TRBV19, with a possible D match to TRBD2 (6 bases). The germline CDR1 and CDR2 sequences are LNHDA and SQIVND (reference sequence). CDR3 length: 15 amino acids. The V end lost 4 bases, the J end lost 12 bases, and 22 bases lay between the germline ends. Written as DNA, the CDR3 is TGTGCCAGTAGTAGCGGGGCGGCTAGTTGGGAGGTGCAGTTCTTC. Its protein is CASSSGAASWEVQFF.

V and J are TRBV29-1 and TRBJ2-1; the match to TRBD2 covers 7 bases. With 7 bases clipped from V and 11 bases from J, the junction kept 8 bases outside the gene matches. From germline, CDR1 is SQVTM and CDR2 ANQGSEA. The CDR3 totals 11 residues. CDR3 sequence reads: CSAPRGTQQFF. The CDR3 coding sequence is TGCAGCGCACCGCGGGGGACCCAGCAGTTCTTC.

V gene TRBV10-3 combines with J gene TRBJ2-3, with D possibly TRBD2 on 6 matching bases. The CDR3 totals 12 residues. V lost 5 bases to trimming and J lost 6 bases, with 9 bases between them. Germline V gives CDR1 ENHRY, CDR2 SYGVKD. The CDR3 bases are TGTGCCATCAGTACCAGCGGGGATACGCAGTATTTT. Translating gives CAISTSGDTQYF.

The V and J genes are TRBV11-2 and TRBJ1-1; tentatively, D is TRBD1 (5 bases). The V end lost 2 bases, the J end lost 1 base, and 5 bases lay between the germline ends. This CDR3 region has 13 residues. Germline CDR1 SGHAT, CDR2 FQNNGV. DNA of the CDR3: TGTGCCAGCAGCTTAAGGGGGAACACTGAAGCTTTCTTT. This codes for CASSLRGNTEAFF.

The CDR3 region has the DNA TGTGCCAGCAGCCCAGGGGGGGGGCATGGCTACGAGCAGTACTTC. It is translated as CASSPGGGHGYEQYF. The J gene is TRBJ2-7, the V gene TRBV5-4, with D perhaps TRBD1 or TRBD2 (7 bases each). The ends were cut back, 4 bases at V and 3 bases at J, with 17 bases in the middle. CDR3 length: 15 residues. Germline CDR1 SGHNT, CDR2 YYREEE (reference sequence). Full variable domain (outside the CDR3, taken from reference TRBV5-4 and TRBJ2-7): ETGVTQSPTHLIKTRGQQVTLRCSSQSGHNTVSWYQQALGQGPQFIFQYYREEENGRGNFPPRFSGLQFPNYSSELNVNALELDDSALYLCASSPGGGHGYEQYFGPGTRLTVT.

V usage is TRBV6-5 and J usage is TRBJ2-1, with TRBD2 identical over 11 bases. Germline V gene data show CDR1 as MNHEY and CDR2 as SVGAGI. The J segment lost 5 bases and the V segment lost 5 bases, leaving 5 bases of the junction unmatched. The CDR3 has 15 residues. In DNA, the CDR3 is TGTGCCAGCAGTCCATCGGGACTAGCGGACAATGAGCAGTTCTTC. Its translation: CASSPSGLADNEQFF.

Here the CDR3 DNA reads TGTGCCAGTACCCCTGTTGGGGGGGCAGGGCAGCCCCAGCATTTT. Amino acid sequence: CASTPVGGAGQPQHF. This sequence joins TRBV19 and TRBJ1-5; D might be TRBD1 (6 bases). The CDR3 is 15 amino acids. The germline V and J ends were trimmed by 7 bases and 7 bases, with 20 bases remaining between them. CDR1 is LNHDA and CDR2 is SQIVND in the germline V gene (reference sequence). The full variable domain, completed using reference TRBV19 and TRBJ1-5, is DGGITQSPKYLFRKEGQNVTLSCEQNLNHDAMYWYRQDPGQGLRLIYYSQIVNDFQKGDIAEGYSVSREKKESFPLTVTSAQKNPTAFYLCASTPVGGAGQPQHFGDGTRLSIL.

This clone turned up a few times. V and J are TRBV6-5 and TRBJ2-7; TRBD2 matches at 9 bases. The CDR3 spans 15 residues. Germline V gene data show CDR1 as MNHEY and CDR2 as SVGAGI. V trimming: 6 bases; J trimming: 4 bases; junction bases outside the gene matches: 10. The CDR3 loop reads CASRAFSGRGYEQYF. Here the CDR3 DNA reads TGTGCCAGCAGAGCCTTTAGCGGGAGAGGTTACGAGCAGTACTTC.

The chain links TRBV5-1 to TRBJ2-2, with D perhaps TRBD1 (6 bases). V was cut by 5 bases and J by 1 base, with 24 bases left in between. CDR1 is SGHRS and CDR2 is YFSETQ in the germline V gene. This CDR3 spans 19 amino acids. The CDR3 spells CASRSNEFPGAGNTGELFF. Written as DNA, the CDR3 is TGCGCCAGCAGGTCTAACGAGTTCCCAGGGGCGGGGAACACCGGGGAGCTGTTTTTT.